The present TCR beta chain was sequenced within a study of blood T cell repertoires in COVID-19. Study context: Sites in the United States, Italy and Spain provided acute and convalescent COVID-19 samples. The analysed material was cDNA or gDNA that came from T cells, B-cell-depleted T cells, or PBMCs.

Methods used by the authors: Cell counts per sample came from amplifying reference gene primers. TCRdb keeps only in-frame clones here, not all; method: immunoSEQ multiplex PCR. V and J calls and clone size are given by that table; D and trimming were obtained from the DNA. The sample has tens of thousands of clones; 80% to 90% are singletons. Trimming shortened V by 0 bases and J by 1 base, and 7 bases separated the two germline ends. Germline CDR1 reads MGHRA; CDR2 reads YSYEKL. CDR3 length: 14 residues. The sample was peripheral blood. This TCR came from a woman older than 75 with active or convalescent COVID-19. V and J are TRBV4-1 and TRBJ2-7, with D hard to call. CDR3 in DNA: TGCGCCAGCAGCCAAGACCTACCATCCTACGAGCAGTACTTC. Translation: CASSQDLPSYEQYF.